These 3 T cell receptor beta chains came from one sample sequenced in a study of cytomegalovirus exposure and HLA in healthy donors. Repertoires were generated with immunoSEQ multiplex PCR, while TCRdb's copy carries only in-frame clones and drops some. The table lists some 79,000 clones, approximately 94% of them singletons. Sequencing was carried out using PBMCs. All receptors derive from a woman younger than 35 in good health and CMV-seropositive.

This chain uses TRBV7-2 with TRBJ1-2; 8 positions match TRBD1. This CDR3 is 13 amino acids long. CDR1 is SGHTA and CDR2 is FQGNSA in the germline V gene. V shed 5 bases and J 5 bases; nucleotides not matched to a gene: 4. The CDR3 spells CASSDRGGYGYTF. DNA for the CDR3: TGTGCCAGCAGCGACAGGGGTGGGTATGGCTACACCTTC.

The chain has TRBV2 and TRBJ1-1; unclear D gene. V shed 4 bases and J shed 1 base, with 10 bases lying between them. The CDR3 extends over 14 amino acids. Germline V gene data show CDR1 as SNHLY and CDR2 as FYNNEI. The CDR3 reads CASSARKRNTEAFF. DNA of the CDR3: TGTGCCAGCAGTGCTAGAAAGAGGAACACTGAAGCTTTCTTT.

The chain employs TRBV19 and TRBJ2-1, with a tentative D call TRBD2 (6 bases). Trimming took 4 bases from V and 7 from J, leaving 14 bases between them. The CDR3 is 14 residues long. Germline loops: CDR1 LNHDA, CDR2 SQIVND (reference sequence). CDR3 region: CASSTGGMGNEQFF. CDR3 in DNA: TGTGCCAGTAGTACGGGCGGGATGGGAAATGAGCAGTTCTTC. The full variable domain, rest sourced from reference TRBV19 and TRBJ2-1, is DGGITQSPKYLFRKEGQNVTLSCEQNLNHDAMYWYRQDPGQGLRLIYYSQIVNDFQKGDIAEGYSVSREKKESFPLTVTSAQKNPTAFYLCASSTGGMGNEQFFGPGTRLTVL.